This TCR beta chain was found in a study of blood T cell repertoires in COVID-19 (dated by TCRdb to about 2020). The study in broad terms: Collaborator samples came from the United States, Italy and Spain and covered acute and convalescent phases of COVID-19. The prospective study material was composed of cDNA or gDNA derived from T cells, B-cell-depleted T cells, or PBMCs. The dataset comprised deeply sampled blood TCRbeta repertoires from subjects exposed to, actively infected with, or recovered from COVID-19. The repertoires were released in a freely available public database meant as a resource for research on the immune response to SARS-CoV-2. Samples came from the ongoing ImmuneRACE study (first 160 participants) plus 1,254 subjects from 6 global collaborators. The sample metadata nearly always contained a de-identified subject ID, COVID-19 status, age in years and sex. Where available, HLA class I and class II types were obtained from metadata supplied by the sample provider rather than from assay-based typing. Study-wide conclusions, independent of this receptor: Clinical and demographic metadata were provided uncurated, with the amount varying by source and participant.

Concerning this clone: It lacks a known antigen. There are no base qualities to consult, and no much larger clone falls within one base.

TCRbeta CDR3 regions were amplified from genomic DNA by means of the immunoSEQ Assay, a bias-controlled multiplex PCR. As for how the authors treated the data: The number of nucleated cells in each sample was estimated from the amplification of reference gene primers within the assay. To quantify the absolute abundance of each unique TCRbeta CDR3 rearrangement, sequence reads were collapsed and filtered. For each sample, productive Simpson clonality was calculated as the square root of Simpson's diversity index over productive rearrangements. Sourced from immuneACCESS, this table was stored by TCRdb with only in-frame sequences that have V and J called. A share of the clones is absent; for the studies checked, an unresolved V gene accounts for under half, and the remainder has no known explanation. That table gives V, J and clone size, and the DNA gave D and trimming. The sample data list some 250,000 clones, and 86% of these were observed just once. Of the sample, 2.2% falls within the top ten clones.

The CDR1 and CDR2 encoded by the germline V gene (reference sequence) are LNHDA and SQIVND. V is cut by 3 bases and J by 3 bases, and the space between the germline ends is 9 bases. The cysteine opens and the phenylalanine closes a CDR3 of 14 amino acids. Only CDR3 DNA is held: 42 bases, read in frame from base 1. A second Seattle source provided samples from volunteer blood donors who had recovered from COVID-19. Collaborating institutions collected whole blood in K2EDTA tubes following their own protocols. For TCRbeta analysis, collaborators shipped samples as frozen whole blood, isolated PBMCs, or DNA extracted from either of those sample types.

The sequenced sample was peripheral blood. The chain joins TRBV19 to TRBJ1-5, and the D gene may be TRBD1, 5 bases matching. The clonotype was recovered from a man aged 30 to 45 who had recovered from COVID-19. The encoded CDR3 is CASSIPTVNQPQHF. The DNA reads TGTGCCAGTAGTATCCCGACAGTCAATCAGCCCCAGCATTTT.